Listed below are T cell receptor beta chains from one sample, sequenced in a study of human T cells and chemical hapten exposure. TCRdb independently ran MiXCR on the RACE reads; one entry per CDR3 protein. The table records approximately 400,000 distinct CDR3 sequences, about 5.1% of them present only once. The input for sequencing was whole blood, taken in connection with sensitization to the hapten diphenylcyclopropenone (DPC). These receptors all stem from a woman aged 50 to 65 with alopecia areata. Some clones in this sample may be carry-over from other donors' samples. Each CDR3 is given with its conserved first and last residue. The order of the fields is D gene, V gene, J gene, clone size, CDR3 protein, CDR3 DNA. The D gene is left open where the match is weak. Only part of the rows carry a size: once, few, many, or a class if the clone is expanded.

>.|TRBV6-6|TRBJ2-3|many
CASTWTSGLGGQDTQYF
TGTGCCAGCACCTGGACTTCCGGACTAGGGGGTCAAGATACGCAGTATTTT
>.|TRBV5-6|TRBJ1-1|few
CASSLATDVPEAFF
TGTGCCAGCAGCTTGGCCACTGACGTCCCTGAAGCTTTCTTT
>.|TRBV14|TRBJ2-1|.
CASSPTTVAGPRYNEQFF
TGTGCCAGCAGCCCTACTACCGTTGCGGGGCCACGGTACAATGAGCAGTTCTTC
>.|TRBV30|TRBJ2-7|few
CAWSDRRQTYEQYF
TGTGCCTGGAGTGACCGACGGCAGACCTACGAGCAGTACTTC
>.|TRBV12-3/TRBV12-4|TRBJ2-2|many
CASSLAETGELFF
TGTGCCAGCAGTTTAGCGGAGACCGGGGAGCTGTTTTTT
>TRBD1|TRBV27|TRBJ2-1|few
CASSPTTGGPLAEQFF
TGTGCCAGCAGTCCCACGACAGGGGGACCCCTCGCTGAGCAGTTCTTC
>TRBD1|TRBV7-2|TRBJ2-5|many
CASSLKSLGTEIQETQYF
TGTGCCAGCAGCTTAAAAAGTTTGGGGACAGAAATCCAAGAGACCCAGTACTTC
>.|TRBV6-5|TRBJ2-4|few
CASLGFPGDIQYF
TGTGCCAGCCTTGGTTTTCCGGGGGACATTCAGTACTTC
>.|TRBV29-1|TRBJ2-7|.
CSATRGAGVYEQYF
TGCAGCGCTACCCGGGGAGCTGGGGTATACGAGCAGTACTTC
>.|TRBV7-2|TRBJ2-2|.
CASSDVQLNTGELFF
TGTGCCAGCAGTGACGTTCAGCTGAACACCGGGGAGCTGTTTTTT
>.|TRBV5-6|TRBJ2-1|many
CASSLGGFSEQFF
TGTGCCAGCAGCTTGGGAGGGTTCTCGGAGCAGTTCTTC
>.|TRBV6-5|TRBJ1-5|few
CASSTKGQNNQPQHF
TGTGCCAGCAGTACAAAGGGGCAGAACAATCAGCCCCAGCATTTT
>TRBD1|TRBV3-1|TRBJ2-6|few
CASSQVTGAGANVLTF
TGTGCCAGCAGCCAGGTAACAGGGGCTGGGGCCAACGTCCTGACTTTC
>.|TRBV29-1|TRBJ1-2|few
CSVEVTGAGYGYTF
TGCAGCGTTGAAGTTACCGGGGCCGGCTATGGCTACACCTTC
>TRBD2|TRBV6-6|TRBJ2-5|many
CASSSPTSAQTQYF
TGTGCCAGCAGTTCACCGACTAGCGCCCAGACCCAGTACTTC
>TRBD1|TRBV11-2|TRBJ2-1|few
CASSFPRTGGVNEQFF
TGTGCCAGCAGCTTCCCACGGACAGGGGGCGTAAATGAGCAGTTCTTC
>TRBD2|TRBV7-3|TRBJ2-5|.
CASSQLAGAPETQYF
TGTGCCAGCAGCCAATTAGCGGGGGCCCCGGAGACCCAGTACTTC
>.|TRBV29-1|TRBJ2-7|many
CSVDKGGAGEQYF
TGCAGCGTTGATAAAGGGGGGGCGGGCGAGCAGTACTTC
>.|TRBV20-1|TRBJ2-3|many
CSARRLDADTQYF
TGCAGTGCCCGGCGGCTAGACGCAGATACGCAGTATTTT
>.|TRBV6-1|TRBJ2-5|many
CASSVFHAGVAGGETQYF
TGTGCCAGCAGTGTTTTTCACGCGGGGGTCGCAGGGGGAGAGACCCAGTACTTC
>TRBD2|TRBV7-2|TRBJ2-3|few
CASSPIAGRGADTQYF
TGTGCCAGCAGCCCCATAGCCGGGAGGGGAGCAGATACGCAGTATTTT
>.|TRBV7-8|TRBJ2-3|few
CASSTGSHTDTQYF
TGTGCCAGCAGCACCGGGTCCCACACAGATACGCAGTATTTT
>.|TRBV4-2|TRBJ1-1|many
CASSQTLLGNTEAFF
TGTGCCAGCAGCCAGACCCTTCTCGGTAACACTGAAGCTTTCTTT
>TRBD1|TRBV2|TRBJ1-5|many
CASSTTGGWQPQHF
TGTGCCAGCAGTACTACAGGGGGCTGGCAGCCCCAGCATTTT
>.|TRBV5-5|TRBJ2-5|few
CASSLVWTQETQYF
TGTGCCAGCAGCTTGGTATGGACCCAAGAGACCCAGTACTTC
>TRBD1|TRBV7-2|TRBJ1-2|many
CASSADRGREDGYTF
TGTGCCAGCAGCGCCGACAGGGGGCGCGAAGATGGCTACACCTTC
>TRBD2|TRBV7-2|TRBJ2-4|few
CASSLGTSGGNIQYF
TGTGCCAGCAGCTTAGGGACTAGCGGGGGAAACATTCAGTACTTC
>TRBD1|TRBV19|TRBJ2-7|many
CASSIRTGGFEQYF
TGTGCCAGTAGTATTCGGACAGGGGGCTTCGAGCAGTACTTC
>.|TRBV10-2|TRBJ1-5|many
CASRADSLYSNQPQHF
TGCGCCAGCAGGGCGGACAGTCTCTATAGCAATCAGCCCCAGCATTTT
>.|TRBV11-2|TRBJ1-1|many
CASSPGLKAFF
TGTGCCAGCAGCCCGGGACTTAAAGCTTTCTTT
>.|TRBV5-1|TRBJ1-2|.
CASRSEGYGGYTF
TGCGCCAGCAGGAGTGAGGGCTACGGCGGCTACACCTTC
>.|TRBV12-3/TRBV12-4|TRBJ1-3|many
CASSLSAGGNTIYF
TGTGCCAGCAGTTTATCCGCGGGGGGAAACACCATATATTTT
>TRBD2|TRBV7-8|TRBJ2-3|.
CASSWTSGGGTDTQYF
TGTGCCAGCAGTTGGACTAGCGGGGGCGGCACAGATACGCAGTATTTT
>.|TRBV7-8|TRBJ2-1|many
CASSSPIPPMDEQFF
TGTGCCAGCAGTTCTCCAATCCCGCCTATGGATGAGCAGTTCTTC
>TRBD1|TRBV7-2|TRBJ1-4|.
CASSSQGAHNEKLFF
TGTGCCAGCAGCTCACAGGGGGCTCATAATGAAAAACTGTTTTTT
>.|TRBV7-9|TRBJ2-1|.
CASSQGRRSDEQFF
TGTGCCAGCAGCCAGGGACGGCGGTCGGATGAGCAGTTCTTC
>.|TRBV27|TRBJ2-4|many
CASSLSLGLAKNIQYF
TGTGCCAGCAGTTTATCGTTAGGGCTAGCCAAAAACATTCAGTACTTC
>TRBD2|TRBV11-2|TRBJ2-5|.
CASSPSSGVSQETQYF
TGTGCCAGCAGCCCGTCCAGCGGGGTATCTCAAGAGACCCAGTACTTC
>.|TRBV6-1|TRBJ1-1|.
CASLQDSEAFF
TGTGCCAGCCTACAGGACTCGGAAGCTTTCTTT
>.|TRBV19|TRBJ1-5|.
CASSRDLGNQPQHF
TGTGCCAGTAGCCGGGACCTCGGCAATCAGCCCCAGCATTTT
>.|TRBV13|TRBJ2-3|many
CASSLYLGGRTDTQYF
TGTGCCAGCAGCTTATATCTGGGGGGCCGCACAGATACGCAGTATTTT
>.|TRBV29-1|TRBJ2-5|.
CSVVRRDQYF
TGCAGCGTTGTACGTAGAGACCAGTACTTC
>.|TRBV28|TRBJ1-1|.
CASTLLTGSTEAFF
TGTGCCAGCACCCTCCTAACAGGGAGCACTGAAGCTTTCTTT
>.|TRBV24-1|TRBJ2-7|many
CATSEPGRNEQYF
TGTGCCACCAGTGAACCCGGACGGAACGAGCAGTACTTC
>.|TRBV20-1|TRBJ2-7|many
CSARNYEQYF
TGCAGTGCGAGGAACTACGAGCAGTACTTC
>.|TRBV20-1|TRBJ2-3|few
CSAGTNLPRADTQYF
TGCAGTGCTGGGACCAACCTGCCTCGGGCAGATACGCAGTATTTT
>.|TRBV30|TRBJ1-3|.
CAWTRGSAGNTIYF
TGTGCCTGGACCCGGGGGAGCGCTGGAAACACCATATATTTT
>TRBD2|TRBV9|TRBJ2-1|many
CASSVVPGEGHEQFF
TGTGCCAGCAGCGTAGTCCCGGGGGAGGGACATGAGCAGTTCTTC
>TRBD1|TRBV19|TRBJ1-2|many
CASSTSTGAQDGYTF
TGTGCCAGTAGTACATCGACAGGGGCGCAGGATGGCTACACCTTC
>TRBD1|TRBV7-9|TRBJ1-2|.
CASSLEGQSHPGYTF
TGTGCCAGCAGCCTAGAGGGACAGTCCCATCCTGGCTACACCTTC